This TCR beta chain was recovered during a study of CD8 T cells in Susac syndrome. Study-wide results and limits: Across the total CD8+ repertoires, 15 to 20 Susac-specific public clones were detected, and across the CD8+ TEMRA repertoires, several such clones were detected. The peak of CD8+ clonal expansion in Susac was seen in TEMRA cells and active patients.

Sequencing of TCR beta was undertaken in CD8+ and CD4+ T cells derived from blood. As concerns this clonotype: The antigen is not known.

V shed 6 bases, J shed 4 bases, and the junction held 7 bases outside the gene matches. This CDR3 is built from 15 residues. Reverse transcription of roughly 0.45 to 1 ug RNA used random hexamers. A multiplex approach, immunoSEQ multiplex PCR, amplified TCR beta CDR3 across 54 Vbeta and 13 Jbeta. TCRdb redid the calling of the immunoSEQ multiplex PCR reads with MiXCR, one entry per CDR3 protein. Of 100,000 or so distinct CDR3 sequences in the sample, around 96% were seen once. The specimen sequenced was CD8+ T cells from PBMCs. This clonotype was obtained from a human donor with Susac syndrome. J is TRBJ2-5 and V is TRBV12-3 or TRBV12-4; 11 nucleotides agree with TRBD1. CDR3 nucleotide sequence: TGTGCCAGCAGGTCCGGGACAGGGGGACTAGAGACCCAGTACTTC. Protein sequence: CASRSGTGGLETQYF.